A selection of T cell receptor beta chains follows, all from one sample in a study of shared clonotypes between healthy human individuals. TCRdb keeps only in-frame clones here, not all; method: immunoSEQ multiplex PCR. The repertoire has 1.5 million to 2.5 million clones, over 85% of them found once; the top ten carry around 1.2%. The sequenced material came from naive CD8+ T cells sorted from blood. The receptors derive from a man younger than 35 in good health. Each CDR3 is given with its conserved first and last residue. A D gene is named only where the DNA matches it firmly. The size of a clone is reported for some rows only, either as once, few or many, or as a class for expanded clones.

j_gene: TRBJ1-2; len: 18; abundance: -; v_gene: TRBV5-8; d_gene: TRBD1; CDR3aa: CASSFKPGQGLSYYGYTF; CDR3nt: TGTGCCAGCAGCTTTAAACCGGGACAGGGTCTTTCGTACTATGGCTACACCTTC
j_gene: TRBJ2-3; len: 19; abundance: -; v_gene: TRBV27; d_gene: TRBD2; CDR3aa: CASSSKVDSSGGGTDTQYF; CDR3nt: TGTGCCAGCAGTTCCAAAGTTGATTCTAGCGGGGGGGGCACAGATACGCAGTATTTT
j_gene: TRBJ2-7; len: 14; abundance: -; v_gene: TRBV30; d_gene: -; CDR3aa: CAWSAPPGRDEQYF; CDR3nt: TGTGCCTGGAGTGCCCCGCCGGGGAGAGACGAGCAGTACTTC
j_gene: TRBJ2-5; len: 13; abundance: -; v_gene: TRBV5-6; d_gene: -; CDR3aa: CASSSSVGETQYF; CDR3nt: TGTGCCAGCAGCTCCTCGGTGGGGGAGACCCAGTACTTC
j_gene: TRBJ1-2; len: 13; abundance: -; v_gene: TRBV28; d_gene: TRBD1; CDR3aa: CASRAGGGGGYTF; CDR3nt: TGTGCCAGCAGAGCAGGGGGAGGGGGGGGCTACACCTTC
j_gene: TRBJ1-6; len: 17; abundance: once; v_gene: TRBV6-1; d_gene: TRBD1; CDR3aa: CASSDQGALSYNSPLHF; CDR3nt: TGTGCCAGCAGTGATCAGGGGGCGCTTTCCTATAATTCACCCCTCCACTTT
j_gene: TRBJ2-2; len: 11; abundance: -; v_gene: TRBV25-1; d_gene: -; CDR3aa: CASIERGELFF; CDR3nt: TGTGCCAGTATCGAGCGGGGGGAGCTGTTTTTT
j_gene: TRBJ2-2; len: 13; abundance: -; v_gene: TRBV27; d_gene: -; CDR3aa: CASSLTATGELFF; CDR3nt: TGTGCCAGCAGTTTAACAGCGACCGGGGAGCTGTTTTTT
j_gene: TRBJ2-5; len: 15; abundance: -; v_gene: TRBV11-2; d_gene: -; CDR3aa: CASSLSPGHQETQYF; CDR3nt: TGTGCCAGCAGCTTATCCCCAGGACATCAAGAGACCCAGTACTTC
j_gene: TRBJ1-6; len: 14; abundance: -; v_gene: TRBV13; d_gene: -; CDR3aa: CASSLGGSNSPLHF; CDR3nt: TGTGCCAGCAGCTTAGGGGGCAGTAATTCACCCCTCCACTTT
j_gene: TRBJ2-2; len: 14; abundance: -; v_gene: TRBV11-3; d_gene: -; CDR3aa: CASSLFGGTGELFF; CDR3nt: TGTGCCAGCAGCTTATTCGGCGGCACCGGGGAGCTGTTTTTT
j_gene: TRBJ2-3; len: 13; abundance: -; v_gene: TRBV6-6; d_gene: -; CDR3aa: CASSRTVGGTQYF; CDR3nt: TGTGCCAGCAGCCGGACAGTGGGGGGTACGCAGTATTTT
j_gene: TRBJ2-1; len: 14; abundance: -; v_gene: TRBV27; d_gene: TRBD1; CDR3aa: CASSPMGQGDEQFF; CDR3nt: TGTGCCAGCAGTCCTATGGGACAGGGTGATGAGCAGTTCTTC
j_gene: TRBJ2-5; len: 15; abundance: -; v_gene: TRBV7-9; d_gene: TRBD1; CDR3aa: CASSSPTGLGETQYF; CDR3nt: TGTGCCAGCAGCTCCCCGACAGGGTTAGGAGAGACCCAGTACTTC
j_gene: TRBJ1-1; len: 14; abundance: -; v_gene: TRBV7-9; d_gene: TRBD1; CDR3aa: CASSLGQGADEAFF; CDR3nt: TGTGCCAGCAGCTTAGGGCAGGGGGCAGATGAAGCTTTCTTT
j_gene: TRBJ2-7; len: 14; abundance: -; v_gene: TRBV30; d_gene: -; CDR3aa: CAWSVGAGTNEQYF; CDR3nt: TGTGCCTGGAGTGTAGGAGCCGGGACGAACGAGCAGTACTTC
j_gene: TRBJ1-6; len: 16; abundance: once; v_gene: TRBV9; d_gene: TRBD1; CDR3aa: CASSVGLGTANSPLHF; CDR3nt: TGTGCCAGCAGCGTAGGCCTCGGGACAGCCAATTCACCCCTCCACTTT
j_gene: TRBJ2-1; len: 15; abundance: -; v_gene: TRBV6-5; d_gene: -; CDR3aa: CASSYSTRLREEQFF; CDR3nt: TGTGCCAGCAGTTACTCGACCAGATTGAGGGAGGAGCAGTTCTTC
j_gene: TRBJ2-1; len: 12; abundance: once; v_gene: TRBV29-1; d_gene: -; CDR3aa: CSVEDLVTGQFF; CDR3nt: TGCAGCGTTGAAGATCTCGTGACCGGGCAGTTCTTC
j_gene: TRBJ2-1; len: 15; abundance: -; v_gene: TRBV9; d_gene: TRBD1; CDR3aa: CASSAPDRSYNEQFF; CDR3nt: TGTGCCAGCAGCGCCCCGGACAGGAGCTACAATGAGCAGTTCTTC
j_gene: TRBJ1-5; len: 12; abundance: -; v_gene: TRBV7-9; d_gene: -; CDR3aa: CASSLPGGPQHF; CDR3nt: TGTGCCAGCAGCTTACCGGGGGGGCCCCAGCATTTT
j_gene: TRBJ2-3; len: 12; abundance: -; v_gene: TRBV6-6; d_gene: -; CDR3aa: CASSYSPDTQYF; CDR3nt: TGTGCCAGCAGTTATTCCCCAGATACGCAGTATTTT
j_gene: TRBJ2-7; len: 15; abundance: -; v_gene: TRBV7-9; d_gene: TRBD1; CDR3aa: CASSSPMGQIYEQYF; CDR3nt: TGTGCCAGCAGCTCCCCTATGGGACAGATATACGAGCAGTACTTC
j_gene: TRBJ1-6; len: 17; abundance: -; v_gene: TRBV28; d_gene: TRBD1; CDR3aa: CASSWGTGEFYNSPLHF; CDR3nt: TGTGCCAGCAGTTGGGGAACAGGGGAATTCTATAATTCACCCCTCCACTTT
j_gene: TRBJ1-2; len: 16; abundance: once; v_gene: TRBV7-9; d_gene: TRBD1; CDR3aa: CASSLAGDRGLYGYTF; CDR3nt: TGTGCCAGCAGCTTAGCCGGGGACAGGGGGCTCTATGGCTACACCTTC
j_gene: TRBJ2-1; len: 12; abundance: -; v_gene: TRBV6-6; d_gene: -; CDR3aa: CATTDGDDEQFF; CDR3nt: TGTGCCACAACTGATGGTGACGATGAGCAGTTCTTC
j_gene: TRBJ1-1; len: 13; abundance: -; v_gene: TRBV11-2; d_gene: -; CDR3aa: CASSLGLWTEAFF; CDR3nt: TGTGCCAGCAGCTTAGGACTGTGGACTGAAGCTTTCTTT
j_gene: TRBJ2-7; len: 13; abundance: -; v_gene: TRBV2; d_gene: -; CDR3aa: CASSGEGTYEQYF; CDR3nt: TGTGCCAGCAGTGGAGAAGGTACCTACGAGCAGTACTTC
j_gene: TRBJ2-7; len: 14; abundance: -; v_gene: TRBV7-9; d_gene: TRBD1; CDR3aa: CASSSGQGWDEQYF; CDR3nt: TGTGCCAGCAGCTCCGGACAGGGGTGGGACGAGCAGTACTTC
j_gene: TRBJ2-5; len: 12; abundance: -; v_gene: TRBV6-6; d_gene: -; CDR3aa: CASGGAEETQYF; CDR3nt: TGTGCCAGCGGGGGGGCGGAAGAGACCCAGTACTTC
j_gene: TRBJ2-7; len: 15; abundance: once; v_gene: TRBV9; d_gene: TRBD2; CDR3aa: CASSSGLAGAYEQYF; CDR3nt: TGTGCCAGCAGCTCGGGACTAGCGGGGGCCTACGAGCAGTACTTC
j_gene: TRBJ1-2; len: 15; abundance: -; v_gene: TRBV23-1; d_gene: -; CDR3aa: CASSQSIPSAYGYTF; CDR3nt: TGCGCCAGCAGTCAATCGATTCCCAGTGCCTATGGCTACACCTTC
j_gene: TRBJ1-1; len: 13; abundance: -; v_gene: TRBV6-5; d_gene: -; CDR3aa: CASSYGGNTEAFF; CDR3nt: TGTGCCAGCAGTTACGGAGGAAACACTGAAGCTTTCTTT
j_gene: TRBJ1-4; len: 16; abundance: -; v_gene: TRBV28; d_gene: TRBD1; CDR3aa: CASRPTGEGTNEKLFF; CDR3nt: TGTGCCAGCAGACCCACAGGGGAGGGTACTAATGAAAAACTGTTTTTT
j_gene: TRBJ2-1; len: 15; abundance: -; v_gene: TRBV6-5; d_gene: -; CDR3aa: CASSYFAGTYNEQFF; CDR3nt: TGTGCCAGCAGTTACTTCGCGGGGACGTACAATGAGCAGTTCTTC
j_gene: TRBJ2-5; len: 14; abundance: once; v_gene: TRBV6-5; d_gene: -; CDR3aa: CASSYRRQVETQYF; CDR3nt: TGTGCCAGCAGTTACAGGAGACAGGTGGAGACCCAGTACTTC
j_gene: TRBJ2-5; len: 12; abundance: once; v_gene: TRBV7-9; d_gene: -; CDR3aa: CASSFVGETQYF; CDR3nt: TGTGCCAGCAGCTTCGTAGGGGAGACCCAGTACTTC
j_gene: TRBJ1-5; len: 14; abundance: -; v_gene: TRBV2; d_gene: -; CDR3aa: CASRLPGRNQPQHF; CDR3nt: TGTGCCAGCAGGCTCCCGGGTAGAAATCAGCCCCAGCATTTT
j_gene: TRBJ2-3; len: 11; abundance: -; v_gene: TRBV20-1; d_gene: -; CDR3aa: CSARDLDTQYF; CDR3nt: TGCAGTGCTAGAGATCTAGATACGCAGTATTTT
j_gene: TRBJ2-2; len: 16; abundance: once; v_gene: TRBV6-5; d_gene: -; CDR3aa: CASSYWATPGAGELFF; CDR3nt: TGTGCCAGCAGTTACTGGGCAACCCCCGGGGCCGGGGAGCTGTTTTTT
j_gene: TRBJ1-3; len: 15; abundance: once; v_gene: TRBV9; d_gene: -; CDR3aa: CASSGGINSGNTIYF; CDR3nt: TGTGCCAGCAGCGGGGGAATTAACTCTGGAAACACCATATATTTT
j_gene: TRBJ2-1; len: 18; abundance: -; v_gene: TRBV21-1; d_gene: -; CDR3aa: CAISAPTSGSSSYNEQFF; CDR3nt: TGTGCCATCTCCGCCCCGACTAGTGGCTCGAGCTCCTACAATGAGCAGTTCTTC
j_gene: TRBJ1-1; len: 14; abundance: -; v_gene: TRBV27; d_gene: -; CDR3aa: CASSFGGENTEAFF; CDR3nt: TGTGCCAGCAGTTTTGGAGGAGAGAACACTGAAGCTTTCTTT
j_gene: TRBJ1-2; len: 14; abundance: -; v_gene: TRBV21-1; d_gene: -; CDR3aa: CASSRAEGHYGYTF; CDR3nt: TGTGCCAGCAGCCGGGCGGAGGGGCACTATGGCTACACCTTC
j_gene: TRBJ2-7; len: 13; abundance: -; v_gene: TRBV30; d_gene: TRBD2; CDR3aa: CAWAGDYAYEQYF; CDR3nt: TGTGCCTGGGCTGGGGACTACGCCTACGAGCAGTACTTC
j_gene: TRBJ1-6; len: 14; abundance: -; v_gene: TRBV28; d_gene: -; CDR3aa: CASTSDSKVSSLHF; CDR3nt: TGTGCCAGCACCTCCGACAGTAAAGTTTCATCCCTCCACTTT
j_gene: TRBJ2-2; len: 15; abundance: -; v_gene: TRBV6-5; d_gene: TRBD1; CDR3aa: CASAPGTVNTGELFF; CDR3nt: TGTGCCAGCGCCCCCGGGACAGTGAACACCGGGGAGCTGTTTTTT
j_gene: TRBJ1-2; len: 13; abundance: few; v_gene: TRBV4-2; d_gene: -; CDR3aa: CASSQELDPGYTF; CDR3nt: TGTGCCAGCAGCCAAGAGTTGGATCCGGGCTACACCTTC
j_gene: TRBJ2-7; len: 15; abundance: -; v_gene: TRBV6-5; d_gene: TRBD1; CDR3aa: CASSFTGGVSYEQYF; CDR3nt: TGTGCCAGCAGTTTCACAGGGGGAGTCTCCTACGAGCAGTACTTC
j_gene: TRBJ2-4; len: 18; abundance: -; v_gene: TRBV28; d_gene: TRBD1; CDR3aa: CASSLLAGGAEEGNIQYF; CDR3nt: TGTGCCAGCAGTTTATTGGCAGGGGGCGCGGAGGAGGGAAACATTCAGTACTTC